Each of the 20 T cell receptor beta chains below was sequenced from the same sample in a study of early T cells in non-severe SARS-CoV-2 infection. TCRdb passed the 5' RACE reads through MiXCR, listing each CDR3 protein once. Here the sample spans about 22,000 distinct CDR3 sequences, around 3.3% being singletons. The sequenced sample consisted of whole blood. These receptors were obtained from an adult who was a healthcare worker with PCR-confirmed SARS-CoV-2 infection or an uninfected control (not recorded which).

In this sample, this clonotype is medium-sized. The V and J genes are TRBV29-1 and TRBJ2-4, with a possible D match to TRBD1 (5 bases). CDR1 is SQVTM, CDR2 ANQGSEA, per germline. CDR3 length: 11 amino acids. V lost 2 bases and J 7 bases, leaving 6 bases between the germline ends. CDR3 residues: CSVEKGNIQYF. CDR3 in DNA: TGCAGCGTTGAAAAGGGGAACATTCAGTACTTC. Together with reference TRBV29-1 and TRBJ2-4, the CDR3 gives the full variable domain: SAVISQKPSRDICQRGTSLTIQCQVDSQVTMMFWYRQQPGQSLTLIATANQGSEATYESGFVIDKFPISRPNLTFSTLTVSNMSPEDSSIYLCSVEKGNIQYFGAGTRLSVL.

The V call is TRBV11-2, the J call TRBJ2-2; 9 nucleotides align to TRBD2. CDR3 length: 17 residues. With V trimmed by 6 bases and J by 6 bases, 14 bases remained unmatched. The germline CDR1 and CDR2 sequences are SGHAT and FQNNGV. The CDR3: CASSTREGTSQPGELFF. DNA of the CDR3: TGTGCCAGCAGTACCCGGGAGGGGACTAGCCAGCCCGGGGAGCTGTTTTTT. The whole variable domain, remainder taken from reference TRBV11-2 and TRBJ2-2, is EAGVAQSPRYKIIEKRQSVAFWCNPISGHATLYWYQQILGQGPKLLIQFQNNGVVDDSQLPKDRFSAERLKGVDSTLKIQPAKLEDSAVYLCASSTREGTSQPGELFFGEGSRLTVL.

This clonotype was detected ten times or more. This sequence joins TRBV28 and TRBJ2-2; 9 nucleotides line up with TRBD1. The length of the CDR3 is 15 residues. Germline V gives CDR1 MDHEN, CDR2 SYDVKM. The ends lost 3 bases at V and 7 bases at J; junction bases unmatched: 6. The DNA for the CDR3 is TGTGCCAGCAGTTTCGGGACAGGGAACGGCGGGGAGCTGTTTTTT. It translates to CASSFGTGNGGELFF.

This clonotype came up many times. The V call is TRBV7-3, the J call TRBJ2-1; D may be TRBD1 (6 bases). This CDR3 spans 14 amino acids. The V end lost 5 bases, the J end lost 0 bases, and 8 bases lay between the germline ends. Germline CDR1 and CDR2: SGHTA and FQGTGA. CDR3 region: CASSRGNSYNEQFF. In nucleotides, the CDR3 is TGTGCCAGCAGCAGGGGGAACTCCTACAATGAGCAGTTCTTC.

This clonotype is categorized as medium-sized (0.01 to 0.1%). The J gene is TRBJ2-1, the V gene TRBV29-1; 8 nucleotides align to TRBD2. This CDR3 spans 11 amino acids. CDR1 and CDR2 from the germline V gene are SQVTM and ANQGSEA. V trimming: 3 bases; J trimming: 14 bases; junction bases outside the gene matches: 6. CDR3 loop: CSVETGTRKFF. The CDR3 DNA reads TGCAGCGTTGAGACCGGGACTAGGAAGTTCTTC.

This clonotype was counted at least ten times. The gene calls are TRBV11-2 and TRBJ2-1, with unresolved D. This CDR3 contains 16 residues. Per the germline V gene, CDR1 is SGHAT and CDR2 is FQNNGV. V lost 1 base and J 4 bases, leaving 14 bases between the germline ends. Written as DNA, the CDR3 is TGTGCCAGCAGCTTAGTGTACGAGGTGACTTACAATGAGCAGTTCTTC. This encodes CASSLVYEVTYNEQFF.

At least ten counts were recorded for this clonotype. This chain's CDR3 is CASSFPTDTQYF. As DNA, the CDR3 is TGTGCCAGCAGCTTTCCTACAGATACGCAGTATTTT. The chain links TRBV7-9 to TRBJ2-3; D call uncertain. Germline CDR1 and CDR2: SEHNR and FQNEAQ (reference sequence). There are 12 residues in the CDR3. The V end was cut by 3 bases, the J end by 3 bases, with 4 bases between. Using reference TRBV7-9 and TRBJ2-3 for the parts outside the CDR3, the full variable domain is DTGVSQNPRHKITKRGQNVTFRCDPISEHNRLYWYRQTLGQGPEFLTYFQNEAQLEKSRLLSDRFSAERPKGSFSTLEIQRTEQGDSAMYLCASSFPTDTQYFGPGTRLTVL.

Ten or more counts support this clonotype. V is TRBV7-8 and J is TRBJ1-2, with D unclear. CDR3 length: 17 residues. The V end lost 3 bases, the J end lost 1 base, and 18 bases lay between the germline ends. Germline CDR1 SGHVS, CDR2 FQNEAQ. The chain's CDR3 is CASSFGVVAIDNYGYTF. The CDR3, as DNA: TGTGCCAGCAGCTTTGGAGTAGTGGCGATAGATAACTATGGCTACACCTTC.

This clonotype was seen at least ten times. The chain employs TRBV3-1 and TRBJ2-3, with 8 bases identical to TRBD2. The length of the CDR3 is 15 residues. Germline V gene data show CDR1 as LGHDT and CDR2 as YNNKEL (reference sequence). The V and J ends lost 4 bases and 3 bases, in that order; junction bases with no gene match: 6. The CDR3 reads CASSLRAGVTDTQYF. Written as DNA, the CDR3 is TGTGCCAGCAGCCTTCGAGCGGGGGTGACAGATACGCAGTATTTT.

This clonotype occurred many times. The V gene is TRBV6-2 or TRBV6-3, the J gene TRBJ2-7, with D tentatively TRBD2 (6 bases). Germline V gene data show CDR1 as MNHEY and CDR2 as SVGEGT. The CDR3 has 15 residues. V shed 5 bases and J shed 2 bases, with 16 bases lying between them. The DNA for the CDR3 is TGTGCCAGCAGTCCCCCCGGGACTGCCACCTACGAGCAGTACTTC. Translated: CASSPPGTATYEQYF.

This clonotype was detected ten times or more. The chain has TRBV7-8 and TRBJ1-1; D unclear. This CDR3 contains 13 residues. V lost 1 base to trimming and J lost 6 bases, with 9 bases between them. Germline V lookup: CDR1 SGHVS, CDR2 FQNEAQ. The chain's CDR3 is CASSLGVYAEAFF. The CDR3 DNA reads TGTGCCAGCAGCTTAGGGGTGTACGCTGAAGCTTTCTTT. Combining the CDR3 with reference TRBV7-8 and TRBJ1-1 gives the whole variable domain GAGVSQSPRYKVAKRGQDVALRCDPISGHVSLFWYQQALGQGPEFLTYFQNEAQLDKSGLPSDRFFAERPEGSVSTLKIQRTQQEDSAVYLCASSLGVYAEAFFGQGTRLTVV.

This clonotype rates as medium-sized. V gene TRBV7-9 combines with J gene TRBJ2-3; D not resolved. CDR1 SEHNR and CDR2 FQNEAQ come from the germline V gene (reference sequence). This CDR3 spans 12 amino acids. Trimming removed 8 bases at V and 4 bases at J, with 10 bases between. CDR3 sequence: CASPHGADTQYF. CDR3 in DNA: TGTGCCAGCCCCCACGGTGCAGATACGCAGTATTTT.

At least ten counts were recorded for this clonotype. The genes are TRBV5-5 and TRBJ1-5, with 7 bases that match TRBD1. The CDR3 consists of 16 residues. V lost 2 bases and J lost 3; bases outside the gene matches: 8. Germline V gene lookup returns CDR1 SGHKS and CDR2 YYEKEE (reference sequence). The CDR3 here is CASSFTGAADNQPQHF. The CDR3 bases are TGTGCCAGCAGCTTTACAGGGGCAGCGGACAATCAGCCCCAGCATTTT.

This clonotype was seen more than once but under ten times. This chain uses TRBV28 with TRBJ2-7; weak D call: TRBD2 (6 bases). The V gene lost 5 bases and the J gene lost 3 bases, with 11 bases spanning the gap. Looked up from germline, CDR1 is MDHEN and CDR2 is SYDVKM. The CDR3 covers 13 residues. The CDR3 DNA sequence: TGTGCCAGCAGTCTTGGGACTTTCTACGAGCAGTACTTC. This encodes CASSLGTFYEQYF. The variable domain in full, completed from reference TRBV28 and TRBJ2-7, reads DVKVTQSSRYLVKRTGEKVFLECVQDMDHENMFWYRQDPGLGLRLIYFSYDVKMKEKGDIPEGYSVSREKKERFSLILESASTNQTSMYLCASSLGTFYEQYFGPGTRLTVT.

This clonotype was found many times. V and J are TRBV20-1 and TRBJ2-2, with a weak D call TRBD1 (6 bases). CDR1 DFQATT and CDR2 SNEGSKA come from the germline V gene (reference sequence). This CDR3 region has 14 residues. CDR3 protein: CSAGVSANTGELFF. In nucleotides, the CDR3 is TGCAGCGCAGGGGTGTCCGCGAACACCGGGGAGCTGTTTTTT.

This clonotype was observed at least ten times. The J gene is TRBJ2-3, the V gene TRBV12-3 or TRBV12-4, with D maybe TRBD2 (6 bases). Trimming shortened V by 3 bases and J by 4 bases, and 14 bases separated the two germline ends. This CDR3 is built from 15 residues. CDR3 residues: CASSLTSRSADTQYF. The CDR3 DNA sequence: TGTGCCAGCAGTTTGACTAGTAGGTCCGCAGATACGCAGTATTTT.

J is TRBJ1-6 and V is TRBV4-2; no reliable D call. Trimming took off 0 bases at V and 0 bases at J, with 15 bases between the two ends. The germline CDR1 and CDR2 sequences are LGHNA and YNFKEQ. This CDR3 region has 19 residues. The CDR3 region is CASSQDPPPISSYNSPLHF. The DNA for the CDR3 is TGTGCCAGCAGCCAAGACCCCCCCCCTATCAGCTCCTATAATTCACCCCTCCACTTT.

This clonotype was picked up many times. V and J are TRBV21-1 and TRBJ2-7; the DNA was not used to check the table's D call, TRBD1. TRBV21-1 is designated a pseudogene. The CDR3 extends over 14 amino acids. CDR3 coding DNA: TGTGCCAGCAGCAAATGGAGGGGGATGAACGAGCAGTACTTC. Translated: CASSKWRGMNEQYF.

This clonotype has more than one count but fewer than ten. The genes are TRBV20-1 and TRBJ2-3; 9 bases are shared with TRBD2. Germline V gene lookup returns CDR1 DFQATT and CDR2 SNEGSKA (reference sequence). This CDR3 comprises 15 residues. The V segment lost 0 bases and the J segment 2 bases; nucleotides outside the gene matches: 3. The CDR3 loop reads CSARDSGGSTDTQYF. The CDR3 DNA sequence: TGCAGTGCTAGAGATAGCGGGGGATCCACAGATACGCAGTATTTT.

This clonotype was recorded many times. The rearrangement joins TRBV11-2 to TRBJ2-1, with D uncertain. This CDR3 is built from 14 residues. With 2 bases removed from V and 1 base from J, the gap between germline ends came to 6 bases. Germline V lookup: CDR1 SGHAT, CDR2 FQNNGV. CDR3 in DNA: TGTGCCAGCAGCTTATCCTGGTCCTACAATGAGCAGTTCTTC. As protein: CASSLSWSYNEQFF. The full variable domain, with the rest looked up from reference TRBV11-2 and TRBJ2-1, is EAGVAQSPRYKIIEKRQSVAFWCNPISGHATLYWYQQILGQGPKLLIQFQNNGVVDDSQLPKDRFSAERLKGVDSTLKIQPAKLEDSAVYLCASSLSWSYNEQFFGPGTRLTVL.